The present T cell receptor (beta chain) was sequenced within a study of blood T cell repertoires in COVID-19. The germline V gene encodes CDR1 MNHNY and CDR2 SVGAGI (reference sequence). After removal of 6 bases from V and 2 bases from J, the junction contained 6 bases not matched to a gene. The CDR3 is 15 residues long. Some clones are missing from TCRdb's copy, which holds only in-frame ones; the method was immunoSEQ multiplex PCR. The table includes roughly 480,000 clones, about 91% detected once. The chain couples TRBV6-6 to TRBJ2-7, with TRBD2 matching 11 bases. The source is a man aged 18 to 29 with COVID-19, enrolled during active disease. Material for sequencing was peripheral blood. The CDR3 spells CASREGLAATYEQYF. In nucleotides, the CDR3 is TGTGCCAGCAGAGAGGGACTAGCGGCGACCTACGAGCAGTACTTC.